These T cell receptor beta chains were read from a single sample in a study of beta chain features in type 1 diabetes. Method: immunoSEQ multiplex PCR; TCRdb's copy keeps in-frame clones and lacks some. The top ten clones hold 0.023% of a sample with 970,000 or so clones, 15% to 20% of them seen once. Sequencing input: naive CD4+ T cells from blood. The receptors stem from a young woman in good health. Both conserved end residues are part of each CDR3. D genes are given only for firm matches. Clone size, where shown, is once, few, many, or a class for clones that have expanded.

CDR3 protein,CDR3 DNA,V gene,D gene,clone size,J gene
CASSPGQGLYEQYF,TGCGCCAGCAGTCCGGGACAGGGGCTTTACGAGCAGTACTTC,TRBV23-1,TRBD1,-,TRBJ2-7
CASSVHLADTQYF,TGTGCCAGCAGCGTCCACCTAGCAGATACGCAGTATTTT,TRBV5-4,-,few,TRBJ2-3
CSVGTSGRYIHEQYF,TGCAGCGTTGGGACTAGCGGGAGATATATCCACGAGCAGTACTTC,TRBV29-1,TRBD2,few,TRBJ2-7
CASSLWRLYNNEQFF,TGTGCCAGCAGCTTATGGCGGCTTTACAACAATGAGCAGTTCTTC,TRBV7-9,-,few,TRBJ2-1
CASHRAGGSNMNTEAFF,TGTGCCAGCCATCGGGCAGGGGGTTCGAACATGAACACTGAAGCTTTCTTT,TRBV7-9,TRBD1,-,TRBJ1-1
CASRRLAGGFDEQFF,TGTGCCAGCAGGAGACTAGCGGGAGGTTTCGATGAGCAGTTCTTC,TRBV7-2,TRBD2,-,TRBJ2-1
CASSSQLRQFF,TGTGCCAGCAGTTCCCAACTGAGGCAGTTCTTC,TRBV6-5,-,few,TRBJ2-1
CASSVAGEYSNEQFF,TGTGCCAGCAGCGTAGCTGGGGAGTACTCAAATGAGCAGTTCTTC,TRBV9,-,-,TRBJ2-1
CASSYSVGRAGELFF,TGTGCCAGCAGTTACTCGGTCGGCCGCGCCGGGGAGCTGTTTTTT,TRBV6-6,-,few,TRBJ2-2
CASSLAATTLAKNIQYF,TGTGCCAGCAGCTTGGCCGCGACGACCTTAGCCAAAAACATTCAGTACTTC,TRBV5-6,-,few,TRBJ2-4
CASSLGGLAMQSGYTF,TGTGCCAGCAGCCTCGGAGGGTTAGCAATGCAATCTGGCTACACCTTC,TRBV9,-,-,TRBJ1-2
CASSKNRVLFEKLFF,TGTGCCAGCTCGAAAAACAGGGTGCTTTTTGAAAAACTGTTTTTT,TRBV18,-,-,TRBJ1-4
CASRDQDRGETQYF,TGTGCCAGCAGAGACCAAGACAGGGGAGAGACCCAGTACTTC,TRBV9,TRBD1,few,TRBJ2-5
CASSVGLGTSGYNEQFF,TGTGCCAGCAGCGTAGGGTTGGGGACTAGCGGATACAATGAGCAGTTCTTC,TRBV9,TRBD2,-,TRBJ2-1
CSVRSRLTDTQYF,TGCAGCGTTCGGTCGCGACTCACAGATACGCAGTATTTT,TRBV29-1,-,few,TRBJ2-3
CASSRLGGRRISGELFF,TGTGCCAGCAGCCGCCTGGGGGGGCGCAGAATTTCCGGGGAGCTGTTTTTT,TRBV7-2,-,-,TRBJ2-2
CASSSQLIFGYTF,TGTGCCAGCAGCTCTCAGCTTATTTTTGGCTACACCTTC,TRBV7-2,-,-,TRBJ1-2
CASSTRHQETQYF,TGTGCCAGTAGTACGCGGCACCAAGAGACCCAGTACTTC,TRBV19,-,few,TRBJ2-5
CASSQAPRDQYEQYF,TGCGCCAGCAGCCAAGCCCCGAGGGACCAATACGAGCAGTACTTC,TRBV4-3,-,-,TRBJ2-7
CASSLTQGLGGYTF,TGCGCCAGCAGCTTAACCCAGGGGTTGGGCGGCTACACCTTC,TRBV4-3,-,few,TRBJ1-2
CASTPGGSGTQYF,TGTGCCAGCACCCCGGGGGGTTCTGGGACCCAGTACTTC,TRBV7-8,TRBD2,-,TRBJ2-5
CASSRGLAGRTDTQYF,TGTGCCAGCAGCCGGGGACTAGCGGGACGCACAGATACGCAGTATTTT,TRBV7-2,TRBD2,few,TRBJ2-3
CASSFSFLRWGTRTDYEQYF,TGTGCCAGCAGTTTTTCTTTCCTAAGGTGGGGGACCCGAACCGACTACGAGCAGTACTTC,TRBV28,-,few,TRBJ2-7
CASSVGNSVLNTGELFF,TGTGCCAGCAGCGTAGGGAATAGCGTCTTGAACACCGGGGAGCTGTTTTTT,TRBV9,-,few,TRBJ2-2
CASSLSGYEQYF,TGTGCCAGCAGCCTGTCGGGCTACGAGCAGTACTTC,TRBV28,-,few,TRBJ2-7
CASSQGLAGTDTQYF,TGTGCCAGCAGCCAGGGACTAGCGGGCACAGATACGCAGTATTTT,TRBV4-2,TRBD2,-,TRBJ2-3
CSARDFDEQYF,TGCAGTGCTAGGGACTTTGACGAGCAGTACTTC,TRBV20-1,-,-,TRBJ2-7
CASSLSSGRNTGELFF,TGTGCCAGCAGTTTATCTAGCGGGAGGAACACCGGGGAGCTGTTTTTT,TRBV27,TRBD2,few,TRBJ2-2
CASRTQGFSTEAFF,TGTGCCAGCAGAACACAGGGCTTCAGCACTGAAGCTTTCTTT,TRBV6-5,-,once,TRBJ1-1
CASSRQGNNQPQHF,TGTGCCAGCTCAAGGCAGGGGAATAATCAGCCCCAGCATTTT,TRBV18,-,few,TRBJ1-5
CASSLQEGFGQPQHF,TGTGCCAGCAGTCTCCAGGAAGGTTTCGGGCAGCCCCAGCATTTT,TRBV2,-,few,TRBJ1-5
CASSFQGEEKLFF,TGTGCCAGCAGCTTTCAGGGAGAAGAAAAACTGTTTTTT,TRBV7-2,-,few,TRBJ1-4
CASKPGQVFNQPQHF,TGTGCCAGCAAACCAGGGCAGGTTTTCAATCAGCCCCAGCATTTT,TRBV27,-,few,TRBJ1-5
CASSPRPLTGANVLTF,TGTGCCAGCAGCCCTAGACCCTTAACTGGGGCCAACGTCCTGACTTTC,TRBV7-9,-,-,TRBJ2-6
CASSYDSPLNTEAFF,TGTGCCAGCAGTTACGACAGTCCCCTGAACACTGAAGCTTTCTTT,TRBV6-5,-,few,TRBJ1-1
CAISESKSRAPDTQYF,TGTGCCATCAGTGAGTCGAAGTCAAGGGCCCCAGATACGCAGTATTTT,TRBV10-3,-,-,TRBJ2-3
CAIRGTSTGELFF,TGTGCCATCAGAGGGACGAGCACCGGGGAGCTGTTTTTT,TRBV10-3,-,many,TRBJ2-2
CASSLNPGRETQYF,TGTGCCAGCAGCTTAAATCCCGGGAGGGAGACCCAGTACTTC,TRBV7-3,TRBD2,-,TRBJ2-5
CASQGGGGQETQYF,TGCGCCAGCCAGGGTGGCGGGGGACAAGAGACCCAGTACTTC,TRBV5-1,TRBD2,few,TRBJ2-5
CASSFRTVGGYEQYF,TGTGCCAGCAGCTTCCGGACAGTAGGCGGCTACGAGCAGTACTTC,TRBV7-2,-,-,TRBJ2-7
CATSSEGHRVNYGYTF,TGTGCCACCAGCAGCGAGGGACACAGAGTTAACTATGGCTACACCTTC,TRBV15,-,-,TRBJ1-2
CASSTWAGSGANVLTF,TGTGCCAGCAGCACCTGGGCAGGGTCCGGGGCCAACGTCCTGACTTTC,TRBV9,-,-,TRBJ2-6
CASSPGTGFDEKLFF,TGTGCCAGCTCACCAGGGACAGGGTTCGATGAAAAACTGTTTTTT,TRBV18,TRBD1,-,TRBJ1-4
CASSPRGNRAYEQYF,TGTGCCAGCAGCCCAAGAGGAAACAGGGCCTACGAGCAGTACTTC,TRBV7-9,-,-,TRBJ2-7
CASSLTHGANTEAFF,TGTGCCAGCAGCTTAACCCACGGGGCGAACACTGAAGCTTTCTTT,TRBV7-9,-,-,TRBJ1-1
CASSIQGVEQFF,TGTGCCAGCAGTATCCAGGGGGTTGAGCAGTTCTTC,TRBV25-1,TRBD1,-,TRBJ2-1
CASSLGLRGYTF,TGTGCCAGCAGTTTAGGCCTGCGTGGCTACACCTTC,TRBV28,-,few,TRBJ1-2
CASMGPQVLSGANVLTF,TGTGCCAGCATGGGACCACAGGTCCTCTCTGGGGCCAACGTCCTGACTTTC,TRBV28,-,-,TRBJ2-6